These 22 T cell receptor beta chains share one sample of origin, sequenced in a study of shared clonotypes between healthy human individuals. Cells designated naive CD8 were CD45RO-negative and were positively selected for CCR7, with terminally differentiated effector memory CD45RA+ cells excluded. Sequencing was performed with immunoSEQ multiplex PCR; in TCRdb, only in-frame clones are kept and a portion is missing. The sample comprises roughly 2 million clones, about 95% of which are singletons, and 1.1% rests with the top ten. Sequencing was carried out using naive CD8+ T cells sorted from blood. These receptors were taken from a man in his late teens or twenties in good health.

The chain employs TRBV4-2 and TRBJ2-5; no definite D call. From germline, CDR1 is LGHNA and CDR2 YNFKEQ. With 1 base removed from V and 5 bases from J, the gap between germline ends came to 11 bases. This CDR3 is built from 14 residues. The CDR3 reads CASSQVSLGETQYF. CDR3 in DNA: TGTGCCAGCAGCCAAGTTAGCCTTGGGGAGACCCAGTACTTC.

The V and J genes are TRBV11-2 and TRBJ2-1; 8 bases are a match to TRBD2. Trimming took 6 bases from V and 7 from J; bases not matched to a gene: 11. Germline V lookup: CDR1 SGHAT, CDR2 FQNNGV. The CDR3 sequence is 15 residues long. In DNA, the CDR3 is TGTGCCAGCAGGCGTCCGGGACTAGTAAATAATGAGCAGTTCTTC. This encodes CASRRPGLVNNEQFF.

The chain employs TRBV5-4 and TRBJ2-1; 8 positions match TRBD2. With 0 bases clipped from V and 8 bases from J, the junction kept 4 bases outside the gene matches. Germline CDR1 is SGHNT and CDR2 is YYREEE (reference sequence). The CDR3 extends over 14 amino acids. The CDR3 coding sequence is TGTGCCAGCAGCTTGGACGGGGGGGCCTATGAGCAGTTCTTC. Translated, it gives CASSLDGGAYEQFF.

Details on this clone: Within the sample, other DNA sequences also encode this same CDR3. The genes are TRBV6-5 and TRBJ2-7; 7 bases are shared with TRBD2. Germline V CDR1 and CDR2: MNHEY, SVGAGI. The CDR3 has 16 residues. V gave up 0 bases and J gave up 2 bases; unmatched junction bases: 7. CDR3 sequence reads: CASSYSGGERPYEQYF. CDR3 in DNA: TGTGCCAGCAGTTACTCGGGAGGGGAGAGACCCTACGAGCAGTACTTC.

The chain has TRBV4-3 and TRBJ1-4; 9 bases match TRBD1. V lost 1 base to trimming and J lost 5 bases; unmatched junction nucleotides: 2. The CDR3 sequence is 15 residues long. Germline loops: CDR1 LGHNA, CDR2 YSLEER. CDR3: CASSQGTGANEKLFF. The CDR3 nucleotides are TGCGCCAGCAGCCAAGGGACAGGGGCGAATGAAAAACTGTTTTTT.

This chain joins TRBV4-1 and TRBJ2-7; unclear D gene. V lost 2 bases and J lost 2, with 16 bases in between. CDR3 length: 16 residues. Looked up from germline, CDR1 is MGHRA and CDR2 is YSYEKL. The CDR3 DNA reads as TGCGCCAGCAGCCAATCGTCCATAGGTGACGCCTACGAGCAGTACTTC. Encoded protein: CASSQSSIGDAYEQYF.

The rearrangement joins TRBV30 to TRBJ1-1; D is unclear. Trimming shortened V by 5 bases and J by 1 base, and 11 bases separated the two germline ends. Germline V gene sequence: CDR1 GTSNPN, CDR2 SVGIG (reference sequence). The CDR3 spans 13 residues. The CDR3 DNA reads as TGTGCCTGGGGACGTTCGGGGAACACTGAAGCTTTCTTT. It encodes CAWGRSGNTEAFF.

V usage is TRBV25-1 and J usage is TRBJ2-1; the D gene is possibly TRBD1 (6 bases). The germline V gene encodes CDR1 MGHDK and CDR2 SYGVNS. The CDR3 is made up of 10 amino acids. V lost 8 bases, J lost 10 bases, and 9 bases lay in between. CDR3 loop: CASRRGEQFF. The CDR3 DNA is TGTGCCAGCCGAAGGGGGGAGCAGTTCTTC. The full variable domain, in which reference TRBV25-1 and TRBJ2-1 provide the parts outside the CDR3, is EADIYQTPRYLVIGTGKKITLECSQTMGHDKMYWYQQDPGMELHLIHYSYGVNSTEKGDLSSESTVSRIRTEHFPLTLESARPSHTSQYLCASRRGEQFFGPGTRLTVL.

The V gene is TRBV4-3, the J gene TRBJ1-1, with 8 bases identical to TRBD1. The V and J ends lost 1 base and 3 bases, in that order; junction bases with no gene match: 7. The CDR3 is 16 residues long. Germline lookup yields CDR1 LGHNA and CDR2 YSLEER. CDR3 sequence (DNA): TGCGCCAGCAGCCAAGCAGGGGGCGCTGAGGACACTGAAGCTTTCTTT. It codes for CASSQAGGAEDTEAFF.

V and J are TRBV7-9 and TRBJ1-4; D uncertain. The CDR3 sequence is 14 residues long. V dropped 3 bases and J dropped 7 bases, with 12 bases sitting between them. Per the germline V gene, CDR1 is SEHNR and CDR2 is FQNEAQ (reference sequence). The DNA for the CDR3 is TGTGCCAGCAGCTTCCCCGGAGAGGCTGAAAAACTGTTTTTT. Amino acid sequence: CASSFPGEAEKLFF.

This clone was seen once. This chain joins TRBV6-6 and TRBJ2-6; D gene uncertain. V shed 2 bases and J shed 4 bases, with 9 bases lying between them. Germline V CDR1 and CDR2: MNHNY, SVGAGI (reference sequence). CDR3 length: 15 amino acids. The CDR3 coding sequence is TGTGCCAGCAGTTACGTGCAGGTCGGGGCCAACGTCCTGACTTTC. It is translated as CASSYVQVGANVLTF.

V usage is TRBV6-5 and J usage is TRBJ1-6, with D maybe TRBD1 (6 bases). Looked up from germline, CDR1 is MNHEY and CDR2 is SVGAGI. CDR3 length: 15 amino acids. The V end lost 7 bases, the J end lost 5 bases, and 15 bases lay between the germline ends. CDR3 DNA sequence: TGTGCCAGCACTCCAGGGGAGGGTCATAATTCACCCCTCCACTTT. Residues: CASTPGEGHNSPLHF.

V usage is TRBV6-5 and J usage is TRBJ2-4; 9 bases agree with TRBD1. The CDR3 has 14 residues. Germline V gene sequence: CDR1 MNHEY, CDR2 SVGAGI. After removal of 6 bases from V and 9 bases from J, the junction contained 9 bases not matched to a gene. In DNA, the CDR3 is TGTGCCAGCAGCTCGACAGGGGGGGTGGGCATTCAGTACTTC. Protein product: CASSSTGGVGIQYF.

This clone was observed a few times. The chain employs TRBV7-9 and TRBJ1-1; D remains unclear. This CDR3 is 14 amino acids long. The germline V gene encodes CDR1 SEHNR and CDR2 FQNEAQ (reference sequence). V shed 5 bases and J shed 0 bases, with 10 bases lying between them. CDR3 sequence (DNA): TGTGCCAGCAGCAGTGGGATCATGAACACTGAAGCTTTCTTT. Amino acid sequence: CASSSGIMNTEAFF.

The chain carries TRBV7-8 and TRBJ1-5; D uncertain. Trimming pared 2 bases from V and 6 bases from J, leaving 8 bases between. This CDR3 region has 13 residues. In germline, CDR1 is SGHVS, CDR2 FQNEAQ. CDR3: CASSLSGVQPQHF. In DNA form, the CDR3 reads TGTGCCAGCAGCTTATCCGGGGTTCAGCCCCAGCATTTT. The full variable domain, rest sourced from reference TRBV7-8 and TRBJ1-5, is GAGVSQSPRYKVAKRGQDVALRCDPISGHVSLFWYQQALGQGPEFLTYFQNEAQLDKSGLPSDRFFAERPEGSVSTLKIQRTQQEDSAVYLCASSLSGVQPQHFGDGTRLSIL.

This clone was counted a single time. The chain carries TRBV27 and TRBJ2-2, with 8 bases lining up with TRBD1. Germline V gene data show CDR1 as MNHEY and CDR2 as SMNVEV (reference sequence). Unmatched junction bases numbered 6, after V lost 5 bases and J lost 4 bases. The CDR3 sequence is 15 residues long. CDR3 nucleotides: TGTGCCAGCAGTGACAGGGGTTTAAGCACCGGGGAGCTGTTTTTT. Its protein product is CASSDRGLSTGELFF.

This sequence joins TRBV27 and TRBJ2-5; tentative D call: TRBD1 (5 bases). Germline CDR1 is MNHEY and CDR2 is SMNVEV (reference sequence). Trimming stripped 2 bases from V and 0 bases from J, with 10 bases between. This CDR3 region has 15 residues. CDR3 sequence: CASSLAGMYQETQYF. The DNA of the CDR3 is TGTGCCAGCAGTTTAGCAGGGATGTACCAAGAGACCCAGTACTTC.

This chain connects TRBV5-6 to TRBJ2-7; weak D call: TRBD1 (5 bases). CDR1 is SGHDT and CDR2 is YYEEEE in the germline V gene. The CDR3 is made up of 13 amino acids. The V end lost 5 bases, the J end lost 4 bases, and 13 bases lay between the germline ends. CDR3 in DNA: TGTGCCAGCAGGGTTCAGGGTGTTTACGAGCAGTACTTC. Protein: CASRVQGVYEQYF.

The chain couples TRBV9 to TRBJ1-2, with 8 bases matching TRBD1. CDR3 length: 17 amino acids. V gave up 4 bases and J gave up 4 bases; unmatched junction bases: 15. From germline, CDR1 is SGDLS and CDR2 YYNGEE. Here the CDR3 reads CASSPGQGNVVGYGYTF. DNA for the CDR3: TGTGCCAGCAGCCCCGGACAGGGTAATGTCGTTGGCTATGGCTACACCTTC.

The chain combines TRBV7-8 with TRBJ2-5; D tentatively fits TRBD1 or TRBD2 (5 bases each). Germline V gene lookup returns CDR1 SGHVS and CDR2 FQNEAQ. Trimming removed 1 base from V and 2 bases from J, with 17 bases in between. This CDR3 spans 17 amino acids. The CDR3 DNA sequence: TGTGCCAGCAGCTTAGAGGAAATCGGGGCCGGGCAAGAGACCCAGTACTTC. Translation gives CASSLEEIGAGQETQYF.

This clone was recorded once. The chain links TRBV28 to TRBJ2-1, with TRBD1 matching over 8 bases. CDR3 length: 16 amino acids. CDR1 and CDR2 from the germline V gene are MDHEN and SYDVKM. The V gene end was trimmed by 4 bases and the J gene end by 7 bases; junction bases not matched to a gene: 12. In nucleotides, the CDR3 is TGTGCCAGCAGTTCCTCGTCGGACAGGGTGGATAATGAGCAGTTCTTC. This translates into CASSSSSDRVDNEQFF.

The rearrangement uses TRBV4-1 and TRBJ1-1; perhaps TRBD1 as D (5 bases). The CDR3 length is 15 residues. V lost 4 bases and J 4 bases, leaving 16 bases between the germline ends. Germline CDR1 reads MGHRA; CDR2 reads YSYEKL. CDR3 sequence reads: CASSPRRGVATEAFF. The DNA of the CDR3 is TGCGCCAGCAGCCCCCGTCGGGGGGTCGCCACTGAAGCTTTCTTT.